This is a list of T cell receptor beta chains from one sample in a study of blood T cells in healthy people across ages. A single record per CDR3 protein comes from TCRdb applying MiXCR to the 5' RACE reads. The sample carries about 1,400,000 distinct CDR3 sequences, approximately 42% recorded once. Input material: blood. The receptor source for this set is a woman aged 18 to 35 in good health. Each CDR3 is given with its conserved first and last residue. D genes are given only for firm matches. Size is omitted from some rows. Given values are once, few, many or a class for expanded clones.

D gene	V gene	J gene	clone size	CDR3 protein	CDR3 DNA
-	TRBV19	TRBJ1-2	few	CASRPGGRYGYTF	TGTGCCAGTAGACCCGGCGGCAGGTATGGCTACACCTTC
TRBD1	TRBV5-1	TRBJ2-7	-	CASSLGDSLLYEQYF	TGCGCCAGCAGCTTGGGGGACAGCCTCCTCTACGAGCAGTACTTC
-	TRBV14	TRBJ2-7	-	CASSQRGKSYEQYF	TGTGCCAGCAGCCAACGGGGGAAATCCTACGAGCAGTACTTC
TRBD2	TRBV25-1	TRBJ2-3	many	CASSESQRGQGYTQYF	TGTGCCAGCAGTGAATCCCAGCGGGGGCAGGGATATACGCAGTATTTT
TRBD2	TRBV6-1	TRBJ2-7	-	CASITGTSGIYEQYF	TGTGCCAGCATCACCGGGACTAGCGGGATCTACGAGCAGTACTTC
TRBD1	TRBV10-3	TRBJ1-4	-	CAISPGQGGVEKLFF	TGTGCCATCAGCCCCGGACAGGGAGGGGTTGAAAAACTGTTTTTT
-	TRBV10-3	TRBJ2-2	few	CATTTARNTGELFF	TGTGCCACCACGACTGCGAGAAACACCGGGGAGCTGTTTTTT
-	TRBV12-3/TRBV12-4	TRBJ2-1	-	CASSLRGGRRESEQFF	TGTGCCAGCAGTTTAAGAGGTGGGAGGCGGGAAAGTGAGCAGTTCTTC
TRBD2	TRBV28	TRBJ2-1	once	CASTSSGENNEQFF	TGTGCCAGCACCTCTAGCGGGGAGAACAATGAGCAGTTCTTC
TRBD2	TRBV28	TRBJ2-2	-	CASREAGGTGGELFF	TGTGCCAGCAGGGAAGCGGGGGGAACAGGCGGGGAGCTGTTTTTT
-	TRBV6-5	TRBJ1-1	-	CASSPTGPYTEAFF	TGTGCCAGCAGTCCTACAGGTCCTTACACTGAAGCTTTCTTT
TRBD1	TRBV7-2	TRBJ1-2	few	CASSTNWDSAYGYTF	TGTGCCAGCAGCACAAATTGGGACAGCGCCTATGGCTACACCTTC
-	TRBV3-1	TRBJ2-7	-	CASSQDMAGPVDEQYF	TGTGCCAGCAGCCAAGATATGGCAGGGCCTGTCGACGAGCAGTACTTC
-	TRBV3-1	TRBJ1-6	-	CASSPDGNSPLHF	TGTGCCAGCAGCCCGGACGGTAACTCACCCCTCCACTTT
TRBD2	TRBV5-6	TRBJ2-7	many	CASSFSGRSYEQYF	TGTGCCAGCAGCTTTAGCGGGAGGTCCTACGAGCAGTACTTC
-	TRBV11-2	TRBJ2-1	few	CASREGMNNEQFF	TGTGCCAGCAGGGAGGGTATGAACAATGAGCAGTTCTTC
TRBD2	TRBV13	TRBJ2-3	-	CASSPEAGEDTQYF	TGTGCCAGCAGCCCCGAAGCGGGGGAAGATACGCAGTATTTT
-	TRBV7-8	TRBJ1-6	few	CASSFLRQDHNSPLHF	TGTGCCAGCAGCTTCCTGCGACAGGACCATAATTCACCCCTCCACTTT
-	TRBV12-3/TRBV12-4	TRBJ2-7	few	CASGQGGNEQYF	TGTGCCAGCGGCCAAGGGGGGAACGAGCAGTACTTC
TRBD2	TRBV4-1	TRBJ2-7	few	CASSQEALAGVYEQYF	TGCGCCAGCAGCCAAGAGGCACTAGCGGGGGTCTACGAGCAGTACTTC
TRBD2	TRBV28	TRBJ2-1	-	CASRNSGGYTNEQFF	TGTGCCAGCAGAAATAGCGGGGGCTACACCAATGAGCAGTTCTTC
-	TRBV27	TRBJ2-7	few	CASSFGRVGEQYF	TGTGCCAGCAGTTTCGGACGGGTTGGCGAGCAGTACTTC
TRBD1	TRBV9	TRBJ1-2	-	CASSVGLTGANYGYTF	TGTGCCAGCAGCGTCGGACTGACAGGGGCAAACTATGGCTACACCTTC
TRBD2	TRBV7-8	TRBJ2-4	few	CASSLAVSPGLAGGRKNIQYF	TGTGCCAGCAGCTTAGCGGTTTCCCCGGGACTAGCGGGGGGCCGAAAAAACATTCAGTACTTC
-	TRBV7-9	TRBJ2-1	-	CASSPPLGRANNEQFF	TGTGCCAGCAGCCCCCCTCTTGGAAGGGCTAACAATGAGCAGTTCTTC
TRBD1	TRBV5-1	TRBJ2-1	few	CASRGGAEYNEQFF	TGCGCCAGCAGAGGGGGCGCGGAGTACAATGAGCAGTTCTTC
-	TRBV28	TRBJ1-5	-	CASSPAESSNQPQHF	TGTGCCAGCAGCCCGGCAGAGTCAAGCAATCAGCCCCAGCATTTT
-	TRBV27	TRBJ1-4	-	CASRGSGSPEKLFF	TGTGCCAGCAGAGGGTCGGGAAGCCCGGAAAAACTGTTTTTT
-	TRBV7-7	TRBJ1-3	-	CASSQTGLGNTIYF	TGTGCTAGCAGCCAAACAGGGCTAGGAAACACCATATATTTT
TRBD2	TRBV6-5	TRBJ2-3	few	CASRAGGRTDTQYF	TGTGCCAGCAGAGCGGGGGGCCGCACAGATACGCAGTATTTT
-	TRBV28	TRBJ2-2	-	CASRLGPRGTGELFF	TGTGCCAGCAGACTCGGACCGAGGGGTACCGGGGAGCTGTTTTTT
-	TRBV13	TRBJ2-5	-	CASSSTEETQYF	TGTGCCAGCAGCTCGACAGAAGAGACCCAGTACTTC
TRBD2	TRBV12-3/TRBV12-4	TRBJ2-3	-	CASSITRAGGQDTQYF	TGTGCCAGCAGCATAACTAGAGCGGGGGGCCAAGATACGCAGTATTTT
TRBD1	TRBV6-1	TRBJ1-6	-	CATLDRGLSSLHF	TGTGCCACCCTGGACAGGGGGCTCTCATCCCTCCACTTT
-	TRBV10-3	TRBJ1-5	few	CAISDVLQKSPQHF	TGTGCCATCAGTGATGTACTACAAAAGTCGCCCCAGCATTTT
-	TRBV24-1	TRBJ1-4	-	CATSDPRRGTNEKLFF	TGTGCCACCAGTGATCCGCGGCGAGGCACTAATGAAAAACTGTTTTTT
-	TRBV20-1	TRBJ2-3	-	CGAQKTGTDTQYF	TGCGGTGCCCAAAAGACAGGAACAGATACGCAGTATTTT
TRBD2	TRBV20-1	TRBJ2-5	-	CSARDQVAATSGSFEQYF	TGCAGTGCTAGAGATCAGGTCGCCGCGACTAGCGGGAGTTTTGAGCAGTACTTC
TRBD1	TRBV18	TRBJ2-7	once	CASSRTGYGNEQYF	TGTGCCAGCTCACGGACAGGGTATGGGAACGAGCAGTACTTC
TRBD2	TRBV6-1	TRBJ2-5	few	CASRVGIGSGDNEQYF	TGTGCCAGCAGAGTTGGGATAGGTAGCGGGGATAATGAGCAGTACTTC
TRBD2	TRBV30	TRBJ2-4	-	CAWRLAGGRVNIQYF	TGTGCCTGGAGGCTAGCGGGGGGGCGCGTGAACATTCAGTACTTC
TRBD1	TRBV5-1	TRBJ2-5	-	CASSGSQGTGQEIQYF	TGCGCCAGCAGCGGTAGCCAAGGGACAGGCCAGGAGATCCAGTACTTC
-	TRBV7-9	TRBJ1-1	once	CASSVGSVAFF	TGTGCCAGCAGCGTGGGCTCTGTAGCTTTCTTT
-	TRBV6-5	TRBJ2-5	few	CASSSTGNPQETQYF	TGTGCCAGCAGTTCCACAGGGAACCCACAAGAGACCCAGTACTTC
-	TRBV11-2	TRBJ1-4	few	CASSLAGGSEKLFF	TGTGCCAGCAGCTTAGCGGGGGGAAGTGAAAAACTGTTTTTT
-	TRBV5-5	TRBJ2-3	-	CASSAPGPGTDTQYF	TGTGCCAGCAGCGCACCGGGCCCTGGGACAGATACGCAGTATTTT
-	TRBV19	TRBJ2-7	-	CASSIGASYEQYF	TGTGCCAGTAGTATCGGGGCATCCTACGAGCAGTACTTC
TRBD2	TRBV3-1	TRBJ2-1	-	CASSQSLAGGQNEQFF	TGTGCCAGCAGCCAGTCACTAGCGGGGGGGCAGAATGAGCAGTTCTTC
-	TRBV19	TRBJ2-3	-	CATGQPSDTQYF	TGTGCCACAGGGCAACCTTCAGATACGCAGTATTTT
-	TRBV6-6	TRBJ2-1	-	CASGQAGNEQFF	TGTGCCAGCGGGCAGGCGGGGAATGAGCAGTTCTTC
TRBD1	TRBV11-3	TRBJ2-7	-	CASSPGQGAINEQYF	TGTGCCAGCAGCCCGGGACAGGGGGCGATAAACGAGCAGTACTTC
TRBD1	TRBV6-5	TRBJ1-6	-	CASSYSPTGGLSYNSPLHF	TGTGCCAGCAGTTACTCCCCGACAGGGGGTTTATCCTATAATTCACCCCTCCACTTT
TRBD2	TRBV6-5	TRBJ2-3	few	CASSPGLALDTQYF	TGTGCCAGCAGTCCAGGACTAGCGCTAGATACGCAGTATTTT